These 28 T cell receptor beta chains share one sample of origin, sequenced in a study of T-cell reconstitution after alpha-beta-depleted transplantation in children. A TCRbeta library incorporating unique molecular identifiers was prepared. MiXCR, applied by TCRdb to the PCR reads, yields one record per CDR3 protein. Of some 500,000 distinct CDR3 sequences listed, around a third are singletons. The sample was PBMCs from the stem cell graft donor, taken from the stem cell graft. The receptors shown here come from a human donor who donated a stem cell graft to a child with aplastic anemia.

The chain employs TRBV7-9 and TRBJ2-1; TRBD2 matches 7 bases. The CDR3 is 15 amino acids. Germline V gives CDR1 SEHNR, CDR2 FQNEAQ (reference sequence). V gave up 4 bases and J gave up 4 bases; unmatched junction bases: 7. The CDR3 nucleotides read TGTGCCAGCAGCTCGGCTAGCGGTGGGTACAATGAGCAGTTCTTC. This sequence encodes CASSSASGGYNEQFF.

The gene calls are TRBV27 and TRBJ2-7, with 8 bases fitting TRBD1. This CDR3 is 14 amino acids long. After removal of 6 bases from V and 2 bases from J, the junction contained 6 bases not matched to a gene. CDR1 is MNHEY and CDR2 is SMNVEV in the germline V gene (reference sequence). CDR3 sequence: CASRGTGTTYEQYV. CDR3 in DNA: TGTGCCAGCAGAGGGACAGGAACCACCTACGAGCAGTACGTC.

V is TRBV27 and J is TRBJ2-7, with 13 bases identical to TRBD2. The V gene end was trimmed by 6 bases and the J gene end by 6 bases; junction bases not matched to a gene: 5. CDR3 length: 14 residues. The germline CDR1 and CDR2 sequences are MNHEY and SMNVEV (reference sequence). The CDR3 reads CASSLGLAGVEQYF. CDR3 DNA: TGTGCCAGCAGCCTAGGACTAGCGGGAGTCGAGCAGTACTTC.

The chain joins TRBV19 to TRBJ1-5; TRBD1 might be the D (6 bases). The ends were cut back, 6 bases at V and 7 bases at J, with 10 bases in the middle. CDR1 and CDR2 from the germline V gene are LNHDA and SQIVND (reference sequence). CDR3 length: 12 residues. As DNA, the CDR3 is TGTGCCAGTAGCCTGGGGGCACAGCCCCAGCATTTT. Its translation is CASSLGAQPQHF.

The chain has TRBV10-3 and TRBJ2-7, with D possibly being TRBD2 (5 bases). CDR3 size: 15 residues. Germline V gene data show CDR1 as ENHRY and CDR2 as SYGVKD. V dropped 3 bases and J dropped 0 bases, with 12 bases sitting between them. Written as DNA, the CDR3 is TGTGCCATCAGTGATAGGTCGGGAAGCTCCTACGAGCAGTACTTC. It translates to CAISDRSGSSYEQYF.

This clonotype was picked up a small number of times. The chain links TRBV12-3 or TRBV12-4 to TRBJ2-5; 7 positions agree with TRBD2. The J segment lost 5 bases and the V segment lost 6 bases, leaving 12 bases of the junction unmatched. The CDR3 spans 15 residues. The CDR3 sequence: CASRGDTSVGETQYF. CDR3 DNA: TGTGCCAGCAGGGGGGATACTAGCGTCGGGGAGACCCAGTACTTC.

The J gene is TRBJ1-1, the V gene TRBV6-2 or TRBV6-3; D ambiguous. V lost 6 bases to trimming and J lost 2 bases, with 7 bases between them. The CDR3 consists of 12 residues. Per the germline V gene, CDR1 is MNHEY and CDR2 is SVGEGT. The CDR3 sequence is CASRPTNTEAFF. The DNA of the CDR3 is TGTGCCAGCAGGCCCACAAACACTGAAGCTTTCTTT.

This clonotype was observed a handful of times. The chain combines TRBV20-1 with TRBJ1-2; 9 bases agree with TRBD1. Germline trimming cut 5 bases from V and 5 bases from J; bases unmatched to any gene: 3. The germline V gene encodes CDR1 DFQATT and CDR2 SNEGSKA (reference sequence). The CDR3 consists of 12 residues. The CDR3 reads CSAPGTGYGYTF. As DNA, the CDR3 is TGCAGTGCTCCGGGGACAGGGTATGGCTACACCTTC.

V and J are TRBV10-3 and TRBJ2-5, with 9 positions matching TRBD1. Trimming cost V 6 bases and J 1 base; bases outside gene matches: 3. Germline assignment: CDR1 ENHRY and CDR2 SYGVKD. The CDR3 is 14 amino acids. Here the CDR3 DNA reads TGTGCCATCAGCTTACAGGGGGCCCAAGAGACCCAGTACTTC. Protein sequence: CAISLQGAQETQYF.

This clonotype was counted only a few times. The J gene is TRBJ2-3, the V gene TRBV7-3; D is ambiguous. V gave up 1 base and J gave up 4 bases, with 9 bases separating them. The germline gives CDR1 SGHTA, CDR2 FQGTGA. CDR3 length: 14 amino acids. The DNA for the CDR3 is TGTGCCAGCAGCTTAAAAAGCCTTTCAGATACGCAGTATTTT. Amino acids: CASSLKSLSDTQYF.

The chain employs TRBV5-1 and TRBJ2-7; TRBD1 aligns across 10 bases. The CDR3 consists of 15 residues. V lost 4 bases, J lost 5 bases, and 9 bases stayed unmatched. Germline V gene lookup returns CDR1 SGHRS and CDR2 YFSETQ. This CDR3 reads CASSVAGTGADEQYF. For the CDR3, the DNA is TGCGCCAGCAGCGTAGCCGGGACAGGGGCCGACGAGCAGTACTTC.

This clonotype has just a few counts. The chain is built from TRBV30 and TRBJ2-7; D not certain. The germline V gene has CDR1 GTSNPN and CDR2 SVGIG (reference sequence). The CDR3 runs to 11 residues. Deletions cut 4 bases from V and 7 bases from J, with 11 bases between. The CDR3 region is CAWTRAAEQYF. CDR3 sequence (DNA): TGTGCCTGGACAAGGGCGGCGGAGCAGTACTTC.

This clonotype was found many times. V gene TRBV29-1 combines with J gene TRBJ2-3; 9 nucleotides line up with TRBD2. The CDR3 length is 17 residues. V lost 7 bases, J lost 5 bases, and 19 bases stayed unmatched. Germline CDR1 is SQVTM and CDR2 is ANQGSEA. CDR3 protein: CSATVTQRAGGLDTQYF. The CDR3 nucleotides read TGCAGCGCCACTGTTACACAGAGGGCGGGAGGGTTAGATACGCAGTATTTT.

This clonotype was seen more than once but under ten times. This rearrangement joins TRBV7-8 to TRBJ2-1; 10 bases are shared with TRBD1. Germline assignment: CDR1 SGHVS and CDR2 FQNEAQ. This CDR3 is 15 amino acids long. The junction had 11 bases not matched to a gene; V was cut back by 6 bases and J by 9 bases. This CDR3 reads CASSRGTGDGGEQFF. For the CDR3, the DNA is TGTGCCAGCAGTAGAGGGACAGGGGATGGGGGTGAGCAGTTCTTC.

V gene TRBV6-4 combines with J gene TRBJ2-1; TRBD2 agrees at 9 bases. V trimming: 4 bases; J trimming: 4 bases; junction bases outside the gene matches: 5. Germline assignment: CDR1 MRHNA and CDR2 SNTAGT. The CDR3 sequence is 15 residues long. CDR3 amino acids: CASSGLLAGYNEQFF. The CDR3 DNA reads TGTGCCAGCAGTGGACTTCTAGCGGGATACAATGAGCAGTTCTTC.

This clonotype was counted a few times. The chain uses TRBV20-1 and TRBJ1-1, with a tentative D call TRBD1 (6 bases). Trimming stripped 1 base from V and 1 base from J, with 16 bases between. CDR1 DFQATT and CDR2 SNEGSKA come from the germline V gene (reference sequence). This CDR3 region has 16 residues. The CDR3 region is CSARVLPGHPNTEAFF. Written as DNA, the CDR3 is TGCAGTGCTAGAGTACTCCCGGGACACCCGAACACTGAAGCTTTCTTT.

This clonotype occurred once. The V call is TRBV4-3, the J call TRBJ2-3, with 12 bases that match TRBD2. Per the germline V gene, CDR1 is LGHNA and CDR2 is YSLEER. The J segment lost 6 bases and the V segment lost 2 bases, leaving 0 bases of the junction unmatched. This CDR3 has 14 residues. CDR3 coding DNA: TGCGCCAGCAGCCAAACTAGCGGGAGGGATACGCAGTATTTT. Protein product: CASSQTSGRDTQYF.

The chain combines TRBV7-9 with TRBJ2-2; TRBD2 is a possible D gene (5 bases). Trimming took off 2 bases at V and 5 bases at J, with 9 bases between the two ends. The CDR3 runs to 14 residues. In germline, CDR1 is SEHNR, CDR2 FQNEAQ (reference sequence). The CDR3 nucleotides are TGTGCCAGCAGCTTAATTCAGCGGACCGGGGAGCTGTTTTTT. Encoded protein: CASSLIQRTGELFF.

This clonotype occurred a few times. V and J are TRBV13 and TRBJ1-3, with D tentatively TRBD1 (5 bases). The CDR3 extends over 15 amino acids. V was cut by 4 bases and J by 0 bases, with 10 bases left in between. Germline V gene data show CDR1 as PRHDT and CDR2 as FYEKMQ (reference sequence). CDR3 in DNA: TGTGCCAGCAGCTCCGACAGAGGCTCTGGAAACACCATATATTTT. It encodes CASSSDRGSGNTIYF.

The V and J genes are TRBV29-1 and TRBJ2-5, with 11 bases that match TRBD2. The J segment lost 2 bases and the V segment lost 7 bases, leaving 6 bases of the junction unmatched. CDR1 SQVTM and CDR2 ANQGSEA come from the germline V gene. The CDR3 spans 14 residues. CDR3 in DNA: TGCAGCGCATTAGCGGGAGGGGGACAAGAGACCCAGTACTTC. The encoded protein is CSALAGGGQETQYF.

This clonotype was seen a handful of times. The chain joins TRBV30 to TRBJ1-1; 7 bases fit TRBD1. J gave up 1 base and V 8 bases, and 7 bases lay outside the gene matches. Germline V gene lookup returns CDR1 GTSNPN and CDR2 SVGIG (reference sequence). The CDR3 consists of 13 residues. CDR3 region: CAGHTGANTEAFF. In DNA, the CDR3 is TGTGCCGGACATACAGGGGCGAACACTGAAGCTTTCTTT.

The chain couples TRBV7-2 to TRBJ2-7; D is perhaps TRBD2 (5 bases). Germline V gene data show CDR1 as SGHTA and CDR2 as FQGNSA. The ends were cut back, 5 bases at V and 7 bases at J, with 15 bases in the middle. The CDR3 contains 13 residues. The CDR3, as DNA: TGTGCCAGCAGCCGAGAGGGCCCCGGGGAGCAGTACGTC. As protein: CASSREGPGEQYV.

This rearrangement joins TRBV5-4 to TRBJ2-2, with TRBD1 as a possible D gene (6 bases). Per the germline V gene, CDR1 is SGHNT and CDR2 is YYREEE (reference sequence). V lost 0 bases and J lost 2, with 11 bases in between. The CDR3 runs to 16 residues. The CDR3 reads CASSLGQVINTGELFF. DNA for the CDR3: TGTGCCAGCAGCTTGGGACAGGTGATAAACACCGGGGAGCTGTTTTTT.

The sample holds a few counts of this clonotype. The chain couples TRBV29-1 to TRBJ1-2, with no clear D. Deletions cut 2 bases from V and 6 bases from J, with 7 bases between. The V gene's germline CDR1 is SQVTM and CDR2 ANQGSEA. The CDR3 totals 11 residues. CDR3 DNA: TGCAGCGTTGAACAGATAAATGGCTACACCTTC. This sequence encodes CSVEQINGYTF.

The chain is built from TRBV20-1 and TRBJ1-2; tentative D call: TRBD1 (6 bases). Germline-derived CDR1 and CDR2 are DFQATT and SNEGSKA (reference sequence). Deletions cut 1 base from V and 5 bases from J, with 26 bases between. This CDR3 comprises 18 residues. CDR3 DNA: TGCAGTGCTAGAGCTTTATCCACCTATAGGGGGACGGCATATGGCTACACCTTC. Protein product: CSARALSTYRGTAYGYTF.

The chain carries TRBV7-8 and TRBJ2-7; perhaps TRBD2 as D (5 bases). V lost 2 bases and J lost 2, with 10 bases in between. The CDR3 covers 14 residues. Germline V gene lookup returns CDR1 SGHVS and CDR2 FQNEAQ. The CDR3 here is CASSLLGSAYEQYF. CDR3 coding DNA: TGTGCCAGCAGCTTACTTGGGAGCGCCTACGAGCAGTACTTC.

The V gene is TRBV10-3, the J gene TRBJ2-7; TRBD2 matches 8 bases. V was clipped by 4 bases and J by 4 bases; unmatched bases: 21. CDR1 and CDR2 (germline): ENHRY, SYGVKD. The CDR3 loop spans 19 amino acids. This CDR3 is CAISAARIGVRGGLYEQYF. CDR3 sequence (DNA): TGTGCCATCAGTGCAGCCCGTATAGGGGTCCGGGGGGGCTTATACGAGCAGTACTTC.

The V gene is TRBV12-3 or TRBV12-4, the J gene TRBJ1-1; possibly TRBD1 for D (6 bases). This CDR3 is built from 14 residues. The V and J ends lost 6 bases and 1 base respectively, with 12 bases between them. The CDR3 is CASSSWDTNTEAFF. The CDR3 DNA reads TGTGCCAGCAGCTCCTGGGACACGAACACTGAAGCTTTCTTT.